The rows below give T cell receptor beta chains drawn from one sample of a study of CD8 T cells in ankylosing spondylitis. TCRdb redid the calling of the 5' RACE reads with MiXCR, one entry per CDR3 protein. The table shows some 270,000 distinct CDR3 sequences, with 18% occurring only once. The specimen was blood, either unsorted or a sorted T cell fraction (not recorded which). Receptors were obtained from a male donor with ankylosing spondylitis or in good health (not recorded which). The CDR3 runs from the conserved cysteine through the conserved F or W. Rows may omit the clone size; those that give it use once, few, many or a size class.

>TRBJ2-2|TRBV12-3/TRBV12-4|few
CASSQGTSDTGELFF
>TRBJ1-2|TRBV5-1|many
CASSSEGPNYGYTF
>TRBJ2-2|TRBV4-3|.
CASSKYRASNTGELFF
>TRBJ2-3|TRBV3-1|.
CASSPVAGGSDTQYF
>TRBJ1-2|TRBV12-3/TRBV12-4|few
CASSLWAGAGYGYTF
>TRBJ2-7|TRBV5-1|once
CASSFTGAPYEQYF
>TRBJ2-7|TRBV12-3/TRBV12-4|few
CASAPTGYIDEQYF
>TRBJ1-1|TRBV3-1|.
CASSQPIGGGSEAFF
>TRBJ2-1|TRBV7-2|.
CASSYSGLEQFF
>TRBJ2-3|TRBV29-1|.
CSVDLAASTDTQYF
>TRBJ2-7|TRBV19|.
CASSLRGTAVSYEQYF
>TRBJ2-7|TRBV7-9|few
CASSSTSYEQYF
>TRBJ1-1|TRBV7-3|.
CASSPSTGESTEAFF
>TRBJ2-3|TRBV6-1|.
CASSEGIFASTDTQYF
>TRBJ2-7|TRBV14|.
CASSQERMSGAGSYEQYF
>TRBJ2-5|TRBV6-5|.
CASSYSALSGKETQYF
>TRBJ2-1|TRBV7-9|few
CASSFRLGILDEQFF
>TRBJ1-1|TRBV4-1|.
CASSQTGVGNTEAFF
>TRBJ2-3|TRBV7-9|.
CASLAGGPGTDTQYF
>TRBJ2-5|TRBV12-3/TRBV12-4|.
CASSSPTIQETQYF
>TRBJ2-1|TRBV28|.
CASSLFRDRTVLWQFF
>TRBJ2-1|TRBV12-3/TRBV12-4|many
CASRASRGEQFF
>TRBJ2-2|TRBV29-1|many
CSVAGTDYTGELFF
>TRBJ2-1|TRBV5-1|few
CASSLDGTGEFF
>TRBJ2-5|TRBV28|few
CASRRLAGGGETQYF
>TRBJ1-1|TRBV27|few
CASSLTGWGGGTEAFF
>TRBJ1-4|TRBV4-1|many
CASSQGQDPVEKLFF
>TRBJ2-1|TRBV13|.
CASSFGSGTWNEQFF
>TRBJ2-1|TRBV5-4|few
CASSYPGLDANEQFF
>TRBJ1-2|TRBV7-8|.
CASSLERQLHNYGYTF
>TRBJ1-1|TRBV7-2|few
CASSLAAGNTEAFF
>TRBJ2-1|TRBV4-3|few
CASSHGLGANEQFF
>TRBJ2-5|TRBV5-1|few
CASSLDGVVGAETQYF
>TRBJ2-1|TRBV9|.
CASSVFYSSYNEQFF
>TRBJ2-1|TRBV4-3|.
CASSQGGLLYNEQFF
>TRBJ1-1|TRBV4-1|.
CASSQDLGVYTEAFF
>TRBJ2-5|TRBV4-3|.
CASSQGIGMETQYF